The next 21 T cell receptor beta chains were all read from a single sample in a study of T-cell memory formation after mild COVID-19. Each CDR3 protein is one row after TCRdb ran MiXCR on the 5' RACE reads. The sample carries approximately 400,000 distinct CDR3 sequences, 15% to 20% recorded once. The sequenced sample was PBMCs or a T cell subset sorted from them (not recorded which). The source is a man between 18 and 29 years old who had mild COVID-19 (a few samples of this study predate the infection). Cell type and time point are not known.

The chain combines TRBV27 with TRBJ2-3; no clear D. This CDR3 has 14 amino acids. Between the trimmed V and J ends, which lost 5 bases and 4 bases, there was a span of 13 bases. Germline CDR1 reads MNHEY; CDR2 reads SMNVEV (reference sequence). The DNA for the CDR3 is TGTGCCAGCAGTATCGAGAGACTCGCAGATACGCAGTATTTT. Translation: CASSIERLADTQYF.

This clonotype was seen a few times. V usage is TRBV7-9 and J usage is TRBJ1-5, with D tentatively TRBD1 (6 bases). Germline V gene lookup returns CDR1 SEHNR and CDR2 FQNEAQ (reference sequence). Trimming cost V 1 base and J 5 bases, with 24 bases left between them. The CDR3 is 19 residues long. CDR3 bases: TGTGCCAGCAGCTTAGTAAAGGACGGGGGGCGAATTTTGTATCAGCCCCAGCATTTT. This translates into CASSLVKDGGRILYQPQHF.

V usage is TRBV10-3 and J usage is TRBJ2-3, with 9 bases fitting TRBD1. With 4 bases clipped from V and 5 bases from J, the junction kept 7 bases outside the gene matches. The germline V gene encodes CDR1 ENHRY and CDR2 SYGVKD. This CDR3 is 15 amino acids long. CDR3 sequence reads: CAISAHRGREDTQYF. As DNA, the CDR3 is TGTGCCATCAGTGCGCACAGGGGGCGGGAAGATACGCAGTATTTT.

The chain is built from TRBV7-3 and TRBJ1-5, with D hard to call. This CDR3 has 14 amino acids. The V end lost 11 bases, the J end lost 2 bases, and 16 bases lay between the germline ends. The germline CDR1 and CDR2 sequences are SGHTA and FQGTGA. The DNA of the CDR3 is TGTGCCGGACTGTCCCGGGTAGGCAATCAGCCCCAGCATTTT. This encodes CAGLSRVGNQPQHF.

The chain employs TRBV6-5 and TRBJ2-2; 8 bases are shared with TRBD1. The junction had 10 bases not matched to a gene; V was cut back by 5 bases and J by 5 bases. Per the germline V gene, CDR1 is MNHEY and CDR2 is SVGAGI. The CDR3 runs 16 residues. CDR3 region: CASSQPDRGLTGELFF. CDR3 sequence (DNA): TGTGCCAGCAGTCAACCTGACAGGGGACTTACCGGGGAGCTGTTTTTT.

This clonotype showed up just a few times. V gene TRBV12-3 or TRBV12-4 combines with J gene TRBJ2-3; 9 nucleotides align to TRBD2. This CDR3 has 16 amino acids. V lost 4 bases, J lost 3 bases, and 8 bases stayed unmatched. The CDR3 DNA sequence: TGTGCCAGCAGTTGGGTGTTAGCGGGGGTAACAGATACGCAGTATTTT. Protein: CASSWVLAGVTDTQYF.

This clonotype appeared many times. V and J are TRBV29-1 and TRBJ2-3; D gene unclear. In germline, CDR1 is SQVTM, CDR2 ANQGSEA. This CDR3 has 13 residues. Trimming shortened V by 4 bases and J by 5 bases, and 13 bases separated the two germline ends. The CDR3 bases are TGCAGCGTTGTCCGTCAGAGAAGAGATACGCAGTATTTT. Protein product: CSVVRQRRDTQYF.

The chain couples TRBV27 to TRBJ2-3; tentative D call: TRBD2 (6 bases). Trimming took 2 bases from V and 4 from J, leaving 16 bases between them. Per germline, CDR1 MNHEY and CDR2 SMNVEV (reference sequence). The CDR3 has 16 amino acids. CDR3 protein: CASSLAGGLMPDTQYF. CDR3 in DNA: TGTGCCAGCAGTTTAGCCGGGGGATTGATGCCAGATACGCAGTATTTT.

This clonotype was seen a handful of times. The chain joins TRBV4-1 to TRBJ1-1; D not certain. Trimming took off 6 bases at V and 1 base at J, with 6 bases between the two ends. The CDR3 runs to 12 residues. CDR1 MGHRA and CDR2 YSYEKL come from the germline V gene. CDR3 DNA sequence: TGCGCCAGCAGATTGGGGAACACTGAAGCTTTCTTT. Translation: CASRLGNTEAFF.

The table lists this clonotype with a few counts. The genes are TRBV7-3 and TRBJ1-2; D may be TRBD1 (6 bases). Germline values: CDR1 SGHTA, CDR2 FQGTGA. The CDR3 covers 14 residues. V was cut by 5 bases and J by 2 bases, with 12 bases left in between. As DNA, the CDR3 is TGTGCCAGCAGCAATGCTACAGGGAACTATGGCTACACCTTC. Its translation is CASSNATGNYGYTF.

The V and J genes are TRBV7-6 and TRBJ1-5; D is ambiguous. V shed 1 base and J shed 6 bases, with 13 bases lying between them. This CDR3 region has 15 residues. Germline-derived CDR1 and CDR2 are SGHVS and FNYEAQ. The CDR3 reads CASSLGAAGGQPQHF. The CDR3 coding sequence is TGTGCCAGCAGCTTAGGAGCCGCCGGCGGTCAGCCCCAGCATTTT.

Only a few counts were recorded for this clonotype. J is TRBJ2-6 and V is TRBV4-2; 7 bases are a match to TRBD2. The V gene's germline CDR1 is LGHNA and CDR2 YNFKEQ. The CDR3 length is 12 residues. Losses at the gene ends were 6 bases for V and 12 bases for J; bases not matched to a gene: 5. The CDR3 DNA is TGTGCCAGCAGTCTATCGGGGGGCGTCCTGACTTTC. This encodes CASSLSGGVLTF.

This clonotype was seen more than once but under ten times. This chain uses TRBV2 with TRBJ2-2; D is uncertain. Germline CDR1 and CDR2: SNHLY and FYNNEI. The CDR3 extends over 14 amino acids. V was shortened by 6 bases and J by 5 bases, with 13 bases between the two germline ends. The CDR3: CASRMTDTTGELFF. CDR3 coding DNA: TGTGCCAGCAGAATGACGGATACTACCGGGGAGCTGTTTTTT.

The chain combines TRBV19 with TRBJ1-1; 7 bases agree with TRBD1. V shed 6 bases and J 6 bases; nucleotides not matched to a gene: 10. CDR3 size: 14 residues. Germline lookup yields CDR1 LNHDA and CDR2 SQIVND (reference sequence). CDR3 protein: CASRTDRVFAEAFF. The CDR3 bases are TGTGCCAGTAGAACCGACAGGGTCTTCGCTGAAGCTTTCTTT. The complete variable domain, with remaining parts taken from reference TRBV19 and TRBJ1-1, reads DGGITQSPKYLFRKEGQNVTLSCEQNLNHDAMYWYRQDPGQGLRLIYYSQIVNDFQKGDIAEGYSVSREKKESFPLTVTSAQKNPTAFYLCASRTDRVFAEAFFGQGTRLTVV.

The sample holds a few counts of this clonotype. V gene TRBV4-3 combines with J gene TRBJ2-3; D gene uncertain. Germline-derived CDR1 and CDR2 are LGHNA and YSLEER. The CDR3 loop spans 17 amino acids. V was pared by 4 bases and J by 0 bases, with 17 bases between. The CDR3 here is CASSLLPRAKSTDTQYF. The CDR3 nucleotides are TGCGCCAGCAGCCTGCTCCCTCGAGCGAAGAGCACAGATACGCAGTATTTT.

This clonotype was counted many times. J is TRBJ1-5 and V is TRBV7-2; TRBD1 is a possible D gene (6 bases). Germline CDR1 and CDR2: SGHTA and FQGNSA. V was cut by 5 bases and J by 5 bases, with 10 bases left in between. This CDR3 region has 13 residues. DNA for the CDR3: TGTGCCAGCAGCCCGTGGACAGATCAGCCCCAGCATTTT. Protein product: CASSPWTDQPQHF.

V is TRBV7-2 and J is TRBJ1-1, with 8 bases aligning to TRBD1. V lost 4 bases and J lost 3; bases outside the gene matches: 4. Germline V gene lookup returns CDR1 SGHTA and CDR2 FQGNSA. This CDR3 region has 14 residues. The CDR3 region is CASSSFRGHTEAFF. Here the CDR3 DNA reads TGTGCCAGCAGCTCCTTCAGGGGGCACACTGAAGCTTTCTTT. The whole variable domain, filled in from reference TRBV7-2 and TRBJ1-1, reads GAGVSQSPSNKVTEKGKDVELRCDPISGHTALYWYRQSLGQGLEFLIYFQGNSAPDKSGLPSDRFSAERTGGSVSTLTIQRTQQEDSAVYLCASSSFRGHTEAFFGQGTRLTVV.

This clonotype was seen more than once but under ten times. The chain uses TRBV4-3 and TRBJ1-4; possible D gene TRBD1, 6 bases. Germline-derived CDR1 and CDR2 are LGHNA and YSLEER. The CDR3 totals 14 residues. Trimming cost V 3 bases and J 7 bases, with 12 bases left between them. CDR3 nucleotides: TGCGCCAGCAGCCATGTTACAGGGACTGAAAAACTGTTTTTT. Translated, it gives CASSHVTGTEKLFF.

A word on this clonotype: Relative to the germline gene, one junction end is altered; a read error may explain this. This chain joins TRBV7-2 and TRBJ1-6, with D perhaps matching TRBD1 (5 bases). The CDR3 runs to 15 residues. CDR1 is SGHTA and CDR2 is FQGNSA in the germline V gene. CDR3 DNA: TGTGCCAGCAGCCGACAGACGGGGGTAGATTCACCCATCCACTTT. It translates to CASSRQTGVDSPIHF.

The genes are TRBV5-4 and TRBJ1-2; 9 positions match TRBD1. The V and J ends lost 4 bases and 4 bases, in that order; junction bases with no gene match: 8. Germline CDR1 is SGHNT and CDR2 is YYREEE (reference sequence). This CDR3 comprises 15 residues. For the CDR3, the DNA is TGTGCCAGCAGCCCTAGACAGGGGGGAGGCTATGGCTACACCTTC. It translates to CASSPRQGGGYGYTF.

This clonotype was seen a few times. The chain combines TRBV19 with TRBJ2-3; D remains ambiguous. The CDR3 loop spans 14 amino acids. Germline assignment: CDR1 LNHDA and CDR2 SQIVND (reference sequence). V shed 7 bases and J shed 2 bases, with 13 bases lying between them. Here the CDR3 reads CASTKAIDTDTQYF. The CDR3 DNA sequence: TGTGCCAGTACCAAGGCCATCGACACAGATACGCAGTATTTT.